The sample holds a few counts of the clone carrying this T cell receptor beta chain. The time point was: after dendritic cell vaccination, including at tumor progression/relapse. This sample was taken from a study of glioma-infiltrating T cells after dendritic cell vaccination. The germline gives CDR1 SNHLY, CDR2 FYNNEI. V was trimmed by 0 bases and J by 7 bases, leaving 4 bases between them. CDR3 length: 11 residues. Measured with immunoSEQ multiplex PCR; TCRdb has only the in-frame clones, and not every one. The sample carries about 94,000 clones, 80% recorded once. Material: blood, obtained after dendritic cell vaccination. The sequence derives from a human donor with glioblastoma. The chain carries TRBV2 and TRBJ2-7; no definite D call. This CDR3 reads CASSEALEQYF. Here the CDR3 DNA reads TGTGCCAGCAGTGAAGCTCTAGAGCAGTACTTC.